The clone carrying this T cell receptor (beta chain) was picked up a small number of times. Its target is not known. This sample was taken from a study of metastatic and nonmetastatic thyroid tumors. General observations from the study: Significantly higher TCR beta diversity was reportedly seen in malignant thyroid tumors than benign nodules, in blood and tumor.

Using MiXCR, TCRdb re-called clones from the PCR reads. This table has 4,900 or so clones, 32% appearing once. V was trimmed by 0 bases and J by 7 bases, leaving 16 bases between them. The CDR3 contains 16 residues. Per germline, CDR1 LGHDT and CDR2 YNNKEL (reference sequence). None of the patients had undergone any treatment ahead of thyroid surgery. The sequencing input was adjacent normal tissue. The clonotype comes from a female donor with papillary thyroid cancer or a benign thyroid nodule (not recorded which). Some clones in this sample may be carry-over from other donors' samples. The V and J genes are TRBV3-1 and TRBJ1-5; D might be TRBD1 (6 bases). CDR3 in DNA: TGTGCCAGCAGCCAAGATTTTGGCAGGGGAGGCCAGCCCCAGCATTTT. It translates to CASSQDFGRGGQPQHF.